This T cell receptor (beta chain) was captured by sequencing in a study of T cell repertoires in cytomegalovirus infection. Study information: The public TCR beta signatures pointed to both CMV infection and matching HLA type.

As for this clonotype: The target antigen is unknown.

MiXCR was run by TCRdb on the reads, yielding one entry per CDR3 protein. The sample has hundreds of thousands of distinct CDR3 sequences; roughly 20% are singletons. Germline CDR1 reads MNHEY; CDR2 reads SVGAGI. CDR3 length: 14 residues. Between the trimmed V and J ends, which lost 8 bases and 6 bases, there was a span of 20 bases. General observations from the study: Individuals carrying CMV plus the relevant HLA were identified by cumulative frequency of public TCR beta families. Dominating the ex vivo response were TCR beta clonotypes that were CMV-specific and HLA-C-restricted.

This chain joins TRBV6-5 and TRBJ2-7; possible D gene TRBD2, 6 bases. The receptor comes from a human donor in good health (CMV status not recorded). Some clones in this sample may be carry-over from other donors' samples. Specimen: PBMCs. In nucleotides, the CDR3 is TGTGCCAGCGACCCCCGGGAGAGAGTATGCGAGCAGTACTTC. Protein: CASDPRERVCEQYF.